Detailed here is one TCR beta chain. These data belong to a study of blood T cell repertoires in COVID-19. Background on the study: Some COVID-19 samples were acute and others convalescent; all came from the United States, Italy and Spain. From T cells, B-cell-depleted T cells, or PBMCs came the material, which was cDNA or gDNA.

Methods used by the authors: The authors estimated nucleated cell counts from reference gene primer amplification. Libraries were prepared by immunoSEQ multiplex PCR; TCRdb keeps only in-frame clonotypes and omits some of them. V and J calls plus clone size are reproduced from that table; the DNA served to infer D and trimming. The table lists fewer than 95,000 clones, 87% of them singletons. Trimming left V 5 bases short and J 1 base short, with 17 bases between. The V gene's germline CDR1 is MNHEY and CDR2 SMNVEV (reference sequence). This CDR3 comprises 16 residues. The sequence was collected from a male donor with acute or convalescent COVID-19. The chain recombines TRBV27 with TRBJ2-5; D may be TRBD2 (5 bases). Input material: peripheral blood. The CDR3: CASSPLRDAGQETQYF. DNA for the CDR3: TGTGCCAGCAGTCCCCTGAGGGATGCTGGCCAAGAGACCCAGTACTTC.